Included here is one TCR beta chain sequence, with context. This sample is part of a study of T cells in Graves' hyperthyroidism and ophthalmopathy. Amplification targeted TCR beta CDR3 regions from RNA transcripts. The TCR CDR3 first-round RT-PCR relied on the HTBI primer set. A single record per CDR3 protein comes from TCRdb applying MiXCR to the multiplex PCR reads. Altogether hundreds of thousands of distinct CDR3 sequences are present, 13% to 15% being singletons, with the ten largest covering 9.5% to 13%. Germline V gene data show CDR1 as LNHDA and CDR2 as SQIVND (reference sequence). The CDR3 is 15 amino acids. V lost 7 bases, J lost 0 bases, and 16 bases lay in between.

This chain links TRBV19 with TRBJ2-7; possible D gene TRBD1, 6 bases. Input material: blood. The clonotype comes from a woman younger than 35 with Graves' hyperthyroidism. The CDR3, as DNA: TGTGCCAGTAAAGCCTCCCAGGGGAGCTCCTACGAGCAGTACTTC. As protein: CASKASQGSSYEQYF.